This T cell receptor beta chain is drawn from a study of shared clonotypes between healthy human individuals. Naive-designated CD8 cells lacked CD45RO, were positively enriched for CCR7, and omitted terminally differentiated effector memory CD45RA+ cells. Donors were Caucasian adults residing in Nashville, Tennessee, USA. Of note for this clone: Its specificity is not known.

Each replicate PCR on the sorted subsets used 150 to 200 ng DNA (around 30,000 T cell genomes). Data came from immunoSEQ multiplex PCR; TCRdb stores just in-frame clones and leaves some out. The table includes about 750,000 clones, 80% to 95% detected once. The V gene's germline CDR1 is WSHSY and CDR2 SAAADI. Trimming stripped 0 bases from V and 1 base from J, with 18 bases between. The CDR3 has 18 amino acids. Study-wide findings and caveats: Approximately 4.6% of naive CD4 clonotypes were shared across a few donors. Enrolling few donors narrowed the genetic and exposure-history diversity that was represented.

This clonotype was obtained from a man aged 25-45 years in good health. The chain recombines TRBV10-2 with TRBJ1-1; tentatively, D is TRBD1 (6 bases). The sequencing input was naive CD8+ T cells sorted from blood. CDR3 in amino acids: CASSESATGDSKNTEAFF. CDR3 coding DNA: TGCGCCAGCAGTGAGTCTGCGACAGGAGATTCAAAGAACACTGAAGCTTTCTTT.